This T cell receptor (beta chain) was sequenced in a study of blood T cell repertoires in COVID-19. The assay was immunoSEQ multiplex PCR, and TCRdb's table has in-frame clones only and misses some. The profile shows about 190,000 clones, 65% to 85% of them singletons. Germline CDR1 and CDR2: MRHNA and SNTAGT. V shed 3 bases and J 1 base; nucleotides not matched to a gene: 0. The CDR3 is 15 residues long. This receptor was identified in a woman aged 25 to 39 who had recovered from COVID-19. The chain employs TRBV6-4 and TRBJ2-1; 10 nucleotides match TRBD2. The sample comprised PBMCs or T cells enriched from blood (not recorded which). The CDR3 sequence: CASSEAGGSYNEQFF. Here the CDR3 DNA reads TGTGCCAGCAGTGAAGCGGGAGGGTCCTACAATGAGCAGTTCTTC.